Given below is one T cell receptor beta chain in context. Source study methods: Amplification of reference gene primers provided the estimated nucleated cell counts. Profiling relied on immunoSEQ multiplex PCR, and the TCRdb table lists in-frame clones only, not all of them. V and J calls plus clone size are reproduced from that table; the DNA served to infer D and trimming. The repertoire holds over 150,000 clones, with more than 70% as singletons. This entry belongs to a study of blood T cell repertoires in COVID-19. Turning to the study itself: Acute-phase and convalescent COVID-19 samples originated in the United States, Italy and Spain. T cells, B-cell-depleted T cells, or PBMCs supplied cDNA or gDNA.

The CDR3 runs to 15 residues. Per germline, CDR1 MNHEY and CDR2 SVGEGT. The V segment lost 5 bases and the J segment 4 bases; nucleotides outside the gene matches: 7. The sequenced material came from peripheral blood. This TCR derives from a man aged 18 to 29 with active or convalescent COVID-19. The chain uses TRBV6-2 or TRBV6-3 and TRBJ2-1; 8 bases map to TRBD2. DNA of the CDR3: TGTGCCAGCAGTAAGAGCGGGAGTGGTTACAATGAGCAGTTCTTC. Translating it yields CASSKSGSGYNEQFF.